This T cell receptor beta chain was found in a study of blood T cell repertoires in COVID-19. On the study more broadly: The United States, Italy and Spain supplied acute and convalescent COVID-19 samples. PBMCs, B-cell-depleted T cells, or T cells provided the cDNA or gDNA that made up the material.

Patients from Seattle were sampled longitudinally, starting during active infection. Original handling: Estimated nucleated cell counts came from reference gene primer amplification. Profiled with immunoSEQ multiplex PCR; TCRdb holds only in-frame clones, not every one. That table gives V, J and clone size, and the DNA gave D and trimming. The sample lists about 250,000 clones; nearly 90% were seen once. The sample was peripheral blood. The clonotype comes from a woman in her fifties or sixties with COVID-19, enrolled during active disease.

CDR3 in amino acids: CACSASTNEKLFF. The CDR3 DNA sequence: TGTGCCTGCTCAGCGTCAACTAATGAAAAACTGTTTTTT. This chain joins TRBV30 and TRBJ1-4; D is uncertain. The germline V and J ends were trimmed by 6 bases and 0 bases, with 8 bases remaining between them. This CDR3 is built from 13 residues. From germline, CDR1 is GTSNPN and CDR2 SVGIG (reference sequence).